This T cell receptor (beta chain) was identified during a study of CXCR3-negative and CXCR3-positive naive CD8 T cells. Findings of the study overall: Freshly isolated PBMCs were used in most assays, given partial CXCR3 loss after freezing. For CXCR3-positive naive cells, TRB CDR3s were more hydrophobic than those of CXCR3-negative naive cells. Diversity was high in both naive subsets and much lower in memory cells.

cDNA libraries for TRB were generated by 5' RACE incorporating UMI labels. For each CDR3 protein, TCRdb gives one entry from its re-call of the 5' RACE reads, without DNA. The sample has roughly 100,000 distinct CDR3 sequences; the top ten hold 0.3% to 0.45%. At roughly 300,000 cells each, triplicate sorts were carried out for each CD8+ T cell subset. The CDR3 has 13 residues. Germline loops: CDR1 KGHSH, CDR2 LQKENI. Remarks on this clonotype: Its antigen remains unidentified.

This receptor was identified in a human donor in good health. Some clones in this sample may be carry-over from other donors' samples. Sequencing was carried out using naive CXCR3+ CD8+ T cells from blood. Indicated subset: CD45RO-CCR7+CD27+CD95- naive CD8+ T cells expressing CXCR3 (TNR3+). The chain uses TRBV18 and TRBJ2-3. The CDR3 loop is CASSPEPTDTQYF.